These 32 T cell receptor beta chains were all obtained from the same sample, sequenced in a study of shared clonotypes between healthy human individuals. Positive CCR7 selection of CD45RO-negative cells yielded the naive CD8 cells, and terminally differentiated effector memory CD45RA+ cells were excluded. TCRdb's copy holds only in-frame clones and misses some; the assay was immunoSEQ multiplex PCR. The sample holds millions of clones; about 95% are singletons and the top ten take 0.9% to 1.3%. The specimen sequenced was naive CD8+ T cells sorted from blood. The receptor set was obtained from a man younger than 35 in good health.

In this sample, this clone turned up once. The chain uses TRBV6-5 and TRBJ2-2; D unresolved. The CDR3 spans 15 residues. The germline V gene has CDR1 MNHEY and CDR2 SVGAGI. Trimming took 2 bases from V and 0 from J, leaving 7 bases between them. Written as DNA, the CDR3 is TGTGCCAGCAGTTACGTTGCGGCGAACACCGGGGAGCTGTTTTTT. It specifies CASSYVAANTGELFF.

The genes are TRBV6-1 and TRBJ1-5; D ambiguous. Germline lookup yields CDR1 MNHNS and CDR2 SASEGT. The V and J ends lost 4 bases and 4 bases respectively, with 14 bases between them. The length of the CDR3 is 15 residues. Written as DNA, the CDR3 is TGTGCCAGCAGTGGGAACACAGCAATAAATCAGCCCCAGCATTTT. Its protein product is CASSGNTAINQPQHF.

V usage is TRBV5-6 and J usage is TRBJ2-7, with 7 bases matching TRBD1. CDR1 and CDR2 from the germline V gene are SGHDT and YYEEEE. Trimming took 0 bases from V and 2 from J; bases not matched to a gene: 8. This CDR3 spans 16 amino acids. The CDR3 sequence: CASSLEAGGNPYEQYF. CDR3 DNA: TGTGCCAGCAGCTTGGAGGCAGGGGGTAACCCCTACGAGCAGTACTTC.

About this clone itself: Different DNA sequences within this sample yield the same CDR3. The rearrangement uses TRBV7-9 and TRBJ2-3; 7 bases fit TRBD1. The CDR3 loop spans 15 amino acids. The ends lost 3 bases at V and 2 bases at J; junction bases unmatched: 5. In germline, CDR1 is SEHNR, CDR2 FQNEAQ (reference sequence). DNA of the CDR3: TGTGCCAGCAGCTTTAACAGGGGAGTCACAGATACGCAGTATTTT. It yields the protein CASSFNRGVTDTQYF.

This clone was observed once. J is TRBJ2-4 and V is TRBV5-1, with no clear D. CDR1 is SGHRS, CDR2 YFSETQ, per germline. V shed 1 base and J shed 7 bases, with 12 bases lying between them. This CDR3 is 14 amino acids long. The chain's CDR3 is CASSLTNLRNIQYF. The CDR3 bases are TGCGCCAGCAGCTTGACTAACTTGCGGAACATTCAGTACTTC.

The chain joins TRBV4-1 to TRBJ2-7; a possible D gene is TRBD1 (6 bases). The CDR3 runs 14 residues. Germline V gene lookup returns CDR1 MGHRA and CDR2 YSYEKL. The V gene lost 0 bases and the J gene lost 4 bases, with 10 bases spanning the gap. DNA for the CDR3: TGCGCCAGCAGCCAAGAACTCAGGGGTTACGAGCAGTACTTC. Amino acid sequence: CASSQELRGYEQYF.

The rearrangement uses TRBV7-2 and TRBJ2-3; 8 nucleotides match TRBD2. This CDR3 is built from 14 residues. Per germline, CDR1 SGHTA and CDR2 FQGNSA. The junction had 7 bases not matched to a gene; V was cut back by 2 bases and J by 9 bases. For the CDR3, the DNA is TGTGCCAGCAGCTTAAGCGGGGGCTCGGGGACGCAGTATTTT. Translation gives CASSLSGGSGTQYF. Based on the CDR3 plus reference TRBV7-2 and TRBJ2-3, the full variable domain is GAGVSQSPSNKVTEKGKDVELRCDPISGHTALYWYRQSLGQGLEFLIYFQGNSAPDKSGLPSDRFSAERTGGSVSTLTIQRTQQEDSAVYLCASSLSGGSGTQYFGPGTRLTVL.

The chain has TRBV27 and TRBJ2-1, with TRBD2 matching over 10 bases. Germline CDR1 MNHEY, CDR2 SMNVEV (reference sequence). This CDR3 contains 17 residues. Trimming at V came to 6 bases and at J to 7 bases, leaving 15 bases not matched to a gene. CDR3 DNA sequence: TGTGCCAGCAGACCCACCCCGGGACTAGCGATATGGAATGAGCAGTTCTTC. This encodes CASRPTPGLAIWNEQFF.

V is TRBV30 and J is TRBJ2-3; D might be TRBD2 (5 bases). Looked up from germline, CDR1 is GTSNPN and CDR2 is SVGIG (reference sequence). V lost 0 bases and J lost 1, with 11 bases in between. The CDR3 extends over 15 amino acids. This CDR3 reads CAWSVELVGTDTQYF. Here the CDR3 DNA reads TGTGCCTGGAGTGTAGAACTAGTCGGCACAGATACGCAGTATTTT.

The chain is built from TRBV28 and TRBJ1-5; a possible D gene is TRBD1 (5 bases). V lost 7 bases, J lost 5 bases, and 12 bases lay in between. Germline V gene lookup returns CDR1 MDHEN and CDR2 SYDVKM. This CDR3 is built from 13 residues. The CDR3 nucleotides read TGTGCCAGCAACGGGGCAGACCATCAGCCCCAGCATTTT. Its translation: CASNGADHQPQHF.

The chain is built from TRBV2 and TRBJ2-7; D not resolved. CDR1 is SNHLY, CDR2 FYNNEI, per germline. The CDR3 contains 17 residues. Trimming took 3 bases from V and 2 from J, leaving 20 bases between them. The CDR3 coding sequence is TGTGCCAGCAGTGACGGGCCTCCTTATTTCTTACCCTACGAGCAGTACTTC. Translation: CASSDGPPYFLPYEQYF.

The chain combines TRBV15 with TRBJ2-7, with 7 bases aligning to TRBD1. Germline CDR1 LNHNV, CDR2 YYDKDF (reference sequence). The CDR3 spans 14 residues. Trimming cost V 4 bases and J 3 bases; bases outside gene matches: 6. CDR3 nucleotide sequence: TGTGCCACCAGCATCGGGACAGAGCGCTACGAGCAGTACTTC. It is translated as CATSIGTERYEQYF.

Here the CDR3 reads CASRQGIEAFF. In nucleotides, the CDR3 is TGCGCCAGCAGACAGGGGATTGAAGCTTTCTTT. The gene calls are TRBV10-2 and TRBJ1-1, with TRBD1 matching 7 bases. This CDR3 is built from 11 residues. Germline CDR1 WSHSY, CDR2 SAAADI. After removal of 6 bases from V and 7 bases from J, the junction contained 2 bases not matched to a gene.

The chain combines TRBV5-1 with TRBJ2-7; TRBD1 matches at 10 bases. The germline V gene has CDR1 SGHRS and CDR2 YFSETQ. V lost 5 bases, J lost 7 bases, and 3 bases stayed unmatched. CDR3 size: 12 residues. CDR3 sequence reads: CASRGQGWEQYF. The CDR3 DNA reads TGCGCCAGCAGGGGACAGGGGTGGGAGCAGTACTTC. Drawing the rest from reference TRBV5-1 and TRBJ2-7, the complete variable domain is KAGVTQTPRYLIKTRGQQVTLSCSPISGHRSVSWYQQTPGQGLQFLFEYFSETQRNKGNFPGRFSGRQFSNSRSEMNVSTLELGDSALYLCASRGQGWEQYFGPGTRLTVT.

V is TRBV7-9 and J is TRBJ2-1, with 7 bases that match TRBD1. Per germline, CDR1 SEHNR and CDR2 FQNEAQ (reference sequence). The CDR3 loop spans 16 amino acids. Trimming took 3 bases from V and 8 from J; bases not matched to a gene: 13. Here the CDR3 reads CASSFIVQGLRDEQFF. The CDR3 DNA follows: TGTGCCAGCAGCTTTATCGTACAGGGGCTCCGCGATGAGCAGTTCTTC.

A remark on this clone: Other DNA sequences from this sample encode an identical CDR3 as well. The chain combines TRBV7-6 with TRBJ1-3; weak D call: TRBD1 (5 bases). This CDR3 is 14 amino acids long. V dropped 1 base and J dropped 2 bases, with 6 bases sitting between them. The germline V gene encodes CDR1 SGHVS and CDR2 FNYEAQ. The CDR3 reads CASSLGGTGNTIYF. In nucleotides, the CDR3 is TGTGCCAGCAGCTTAGGGGGGACTGGAAACACCATATATTTT.

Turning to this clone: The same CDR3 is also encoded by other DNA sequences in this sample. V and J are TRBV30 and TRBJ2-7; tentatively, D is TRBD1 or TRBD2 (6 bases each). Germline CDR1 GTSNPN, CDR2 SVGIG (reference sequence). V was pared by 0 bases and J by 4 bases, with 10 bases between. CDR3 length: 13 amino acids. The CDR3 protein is CAWSVGGSYEQYF. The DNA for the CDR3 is TGTGCCTGGAGTGTCGGGGGCTCGTACGAGCAGTACTTC.

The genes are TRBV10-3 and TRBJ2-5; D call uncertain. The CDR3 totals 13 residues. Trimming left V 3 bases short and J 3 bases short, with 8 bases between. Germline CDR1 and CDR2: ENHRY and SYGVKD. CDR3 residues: CAISEHLEETQYF. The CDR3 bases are TGTGCCATCAGTGAACACCTAGAAGAGACCCAGTACTTC.

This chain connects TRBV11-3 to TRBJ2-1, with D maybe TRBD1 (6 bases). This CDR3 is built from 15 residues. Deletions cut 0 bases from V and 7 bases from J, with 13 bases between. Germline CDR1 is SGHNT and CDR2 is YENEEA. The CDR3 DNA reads TGTGCCAGCAGCTTAGATGGGGGCGCGAATAATGAGCAGTTCTTC. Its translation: CASSLDGGANNEQFF.

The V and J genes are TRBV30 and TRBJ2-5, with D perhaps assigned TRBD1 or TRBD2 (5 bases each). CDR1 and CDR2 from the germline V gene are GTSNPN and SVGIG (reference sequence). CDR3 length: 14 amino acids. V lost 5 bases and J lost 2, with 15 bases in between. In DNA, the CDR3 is TGTGCCTGGGACGGCCGGGGCGGGCAAGAGACCCAGTACTTC. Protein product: CAWDGRGGQETQYF.

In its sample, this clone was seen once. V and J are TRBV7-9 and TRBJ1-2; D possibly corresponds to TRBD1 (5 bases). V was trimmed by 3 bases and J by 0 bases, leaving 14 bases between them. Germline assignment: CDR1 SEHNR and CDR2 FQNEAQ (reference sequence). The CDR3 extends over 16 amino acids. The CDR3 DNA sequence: TGTGCCAGCAGCTTTATCACGGGGGTTTCTAACTATGGCTACACCTTC. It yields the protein CASSFITGVSNYGYTF.

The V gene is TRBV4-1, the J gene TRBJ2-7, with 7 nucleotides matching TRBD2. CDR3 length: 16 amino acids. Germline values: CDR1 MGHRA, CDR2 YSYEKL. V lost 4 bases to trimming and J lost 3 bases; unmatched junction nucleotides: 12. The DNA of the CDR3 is TGCGCCAGCAGCCCCTTTGTGGGCGGGGGAAACTACGAGCAGTACTTC. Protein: CASSPFVGGGNYEQYF.

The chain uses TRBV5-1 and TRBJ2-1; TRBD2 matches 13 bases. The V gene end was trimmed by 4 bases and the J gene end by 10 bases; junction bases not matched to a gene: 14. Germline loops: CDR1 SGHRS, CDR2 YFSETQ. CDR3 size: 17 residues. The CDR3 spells CASSTGYGLAGVGEQFF. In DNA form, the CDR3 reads TGCGCCAGCAGCACTGGATACGGACTAGCGGGAGTAGGGGAGCAGTTCTTC.

The CDR3: CASAEGQGYGYTF. CDR3 DNA: TGTGCCAGCGCCGAAGGACAGGGCTATGGCTACACCTTC. V gene TRBV6-1 combines with J gene TRBJ1-2; TRBD1 matches 8 bases. V shed 8 bases and J 4 bases; nucleotides not matched to a gene: 6. This CDR3 is built from 13 residues. The germline gives CDR1 MNHNS, CDR2 SASEGT.

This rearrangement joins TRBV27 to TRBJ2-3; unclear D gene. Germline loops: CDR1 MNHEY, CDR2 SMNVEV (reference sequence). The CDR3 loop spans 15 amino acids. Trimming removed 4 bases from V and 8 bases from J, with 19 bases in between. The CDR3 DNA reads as TGTGCCAGCAGTTCGAGTCAGGTCGCCCCAGGTACGCAGTATTTT. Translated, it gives CASSSSQVAPGTQYF.

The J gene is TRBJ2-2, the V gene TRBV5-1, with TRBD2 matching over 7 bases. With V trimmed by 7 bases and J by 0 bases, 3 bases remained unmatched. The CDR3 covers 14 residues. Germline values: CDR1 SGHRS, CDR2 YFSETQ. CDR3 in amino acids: CASASGSNTGELFF. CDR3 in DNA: TGCGCCAGCGCTAGCGGATCGAACACCGGGGAGCTGTTTTTT.

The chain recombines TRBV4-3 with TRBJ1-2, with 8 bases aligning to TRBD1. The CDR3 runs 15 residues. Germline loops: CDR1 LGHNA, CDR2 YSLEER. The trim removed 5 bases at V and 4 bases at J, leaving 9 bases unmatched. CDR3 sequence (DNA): TGCGCCAGCAGCTATGCAGGGGGCGCTTCCTATGGCTACACCTTC. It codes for CASSYAGGASYGYTF.

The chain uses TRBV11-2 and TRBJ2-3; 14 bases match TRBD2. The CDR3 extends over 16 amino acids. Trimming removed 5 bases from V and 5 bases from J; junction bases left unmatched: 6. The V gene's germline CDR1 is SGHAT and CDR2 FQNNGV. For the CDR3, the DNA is TGTGCCAGCAGCGAGGGGACTAGCGGGGGCCAAGATACGCAGTATTTT. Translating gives CASSEGTSGGQDTQYF. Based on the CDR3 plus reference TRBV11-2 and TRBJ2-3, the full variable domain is EAGVAQSPRYKIIEKRQSVAFWCNPISGHATLYWYQQILGQGPKLLIQFQNNGVVDDSQLPKDRFSAERLKGVDSTLKIQPAKLEDSAVYLCASSEGTSGGQDTQYFGPGTRLTVL.

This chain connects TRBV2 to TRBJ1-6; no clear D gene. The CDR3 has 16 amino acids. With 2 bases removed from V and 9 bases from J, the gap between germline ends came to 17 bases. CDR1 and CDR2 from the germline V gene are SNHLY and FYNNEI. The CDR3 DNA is TGTGCCAGCAGTGAAAACGTAGGTGAAGGGCTTTCACCCCTCCACTTT. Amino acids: CASSENVGEGLSPLHF.

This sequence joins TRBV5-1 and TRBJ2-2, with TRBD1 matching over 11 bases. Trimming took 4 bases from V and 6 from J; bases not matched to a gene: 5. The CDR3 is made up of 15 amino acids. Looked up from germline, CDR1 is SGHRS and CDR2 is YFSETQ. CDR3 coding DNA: TGCGCCAGCAGCCCCTCGGGACAGGGGGCCGGGGAGCTGTTTTTT. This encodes CASSPSGQGAGELFF.

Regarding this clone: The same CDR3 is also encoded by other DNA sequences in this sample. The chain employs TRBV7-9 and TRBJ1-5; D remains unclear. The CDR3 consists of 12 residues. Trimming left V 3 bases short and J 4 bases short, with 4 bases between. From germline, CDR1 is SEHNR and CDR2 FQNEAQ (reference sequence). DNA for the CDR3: TGTGCCAGCAGCTTGGATAATCAGCCCCAGCATTTT. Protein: CASSLDNQPQHF.

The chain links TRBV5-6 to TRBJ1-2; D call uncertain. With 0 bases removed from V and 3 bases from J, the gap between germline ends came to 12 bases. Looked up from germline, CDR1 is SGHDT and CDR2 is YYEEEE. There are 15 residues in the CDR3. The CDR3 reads CASSLVSFGDYGYTF. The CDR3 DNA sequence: TGTGCCAGCAGCTTGGTTTCCTTTGGCGACTATGGCTACACCTTC.